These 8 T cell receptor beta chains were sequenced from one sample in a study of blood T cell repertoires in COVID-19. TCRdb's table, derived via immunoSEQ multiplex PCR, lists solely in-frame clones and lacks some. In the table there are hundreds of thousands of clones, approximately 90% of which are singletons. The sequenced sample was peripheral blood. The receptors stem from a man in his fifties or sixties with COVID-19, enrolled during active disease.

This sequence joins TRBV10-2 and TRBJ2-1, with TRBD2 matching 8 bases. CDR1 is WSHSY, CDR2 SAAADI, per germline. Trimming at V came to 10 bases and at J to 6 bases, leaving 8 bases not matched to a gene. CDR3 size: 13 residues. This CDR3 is CAIISGNTNEQFF. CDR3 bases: TGCGCCATCATTAGCGGGAACACCAATGAGCAGTTCTTC.

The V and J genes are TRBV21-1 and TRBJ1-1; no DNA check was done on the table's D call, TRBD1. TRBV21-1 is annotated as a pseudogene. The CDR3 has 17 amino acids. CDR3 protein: CASSKEWGRASNTEAFF. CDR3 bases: TGTGCCAGCAGCAAAGAGTGGGGCAGGGCAAGTAACACTGAAGCTTTCTTT.

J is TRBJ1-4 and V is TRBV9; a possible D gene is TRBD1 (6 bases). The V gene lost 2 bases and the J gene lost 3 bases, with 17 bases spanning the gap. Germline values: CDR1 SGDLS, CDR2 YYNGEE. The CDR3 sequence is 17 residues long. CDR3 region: CASSVHAWTASNEKLFF. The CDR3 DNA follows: TGTGCCAGCAGCGTCCATGCCTGGACAGCTTCTAATGAAAAACTGTTTTTT.

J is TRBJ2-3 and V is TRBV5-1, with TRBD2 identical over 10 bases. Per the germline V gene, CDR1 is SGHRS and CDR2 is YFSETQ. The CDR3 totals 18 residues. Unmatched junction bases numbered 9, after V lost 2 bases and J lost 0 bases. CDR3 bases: TGCGCCAGCAGCTTTGGCATACTAGCGGGGCATAGCACAGATACGCAGTATTTT. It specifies CASSFGILAGHSTDTQYF.

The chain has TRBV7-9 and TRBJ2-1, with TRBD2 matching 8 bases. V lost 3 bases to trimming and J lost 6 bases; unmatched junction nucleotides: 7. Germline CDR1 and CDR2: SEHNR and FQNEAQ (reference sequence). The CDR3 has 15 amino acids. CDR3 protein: CASSFLSGGGNEQFF. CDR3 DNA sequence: TGTGCCAGCAGCTTTCTTTCGGGAGGGGGCAATGAGCAGTTCTTC.

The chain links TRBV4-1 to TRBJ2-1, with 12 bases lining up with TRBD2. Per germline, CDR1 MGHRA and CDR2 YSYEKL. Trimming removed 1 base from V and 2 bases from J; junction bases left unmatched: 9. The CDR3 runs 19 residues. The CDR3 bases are TGCGCCAGCAGCCAAGTGGCAACTAGCGGGGGGTTACCCTACAATGAGCAGTTCTTC. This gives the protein CASSQVATSGGLPYNEQFF.

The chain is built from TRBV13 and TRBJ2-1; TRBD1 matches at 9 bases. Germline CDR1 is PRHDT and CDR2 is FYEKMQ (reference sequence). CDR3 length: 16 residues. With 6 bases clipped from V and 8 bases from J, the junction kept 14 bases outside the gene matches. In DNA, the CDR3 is TGTGCCAGCAGGCGAAACAGGGGGCGGAAGAGCGATGAGCAGTTCTTC. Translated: CASRRNRGRKSDEQFF.

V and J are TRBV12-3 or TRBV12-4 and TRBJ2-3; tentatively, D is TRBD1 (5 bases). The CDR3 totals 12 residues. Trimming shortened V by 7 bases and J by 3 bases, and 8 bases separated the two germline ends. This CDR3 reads CASKQGTDTQYF. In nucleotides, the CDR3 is TGTGCCAGCAAGCAGGGAACAGATACGCAGTATTTT.